The subject of this entry is one TCR beta chain. CDR3 length: 15 amino acids. The germline V gene encodes CDR1 SGHRS and CDR2 YFSETQ. V was shortened by 5 bases and J by 1 base, with 16 bases between the two germline ends. This sample stems from a study of blood T cell repertoires in COVID-19. Across the whole study: In each case, the material was cDNA or gDNA derived from T cells, B-cell-depleted T cells, or PBMCs.

Those enrolled in Seattle joined during active infection and were followed longitudinally afterward. Per the study methods: Reference gene primer amplification gave estimated nucleated cell counts. Assay used: immunoSEQ multiplex PCR; TCRdb lists only in-frame clones, some missing. V, J and clone size were drawn from that table, and D and trimming were deduced from the DNA. The sample holds 250,000 to 400,000 clones, 85% to 90% seen once. The source material was peripheral blood. This TCR came from a young woman with COVID-19, enrolled during active disease. The V call is TRBV5-1, the J call TRBJ2-7; a possible D gene is TRBD2 (6 bases). The CDR3 spells CASSLGVGTSYEQYF. DNA of the CDR3: TGCGCCAGCAGTTTAGGGGTCGGGACTTCCTACGAGCAGTACTTC.